This TCR beta chain came from a study of T cell responses to AZD1222 COVID-19 vaccine. Study-wide results and caveats: In all cases, repertoires were sampled only after the peak T cell response.

This clone came up a few times. The target antigen is unknown. Method: immunoSEQ multiplex PCR; TCRdb's copy keeps in-frame clones and lacks some. In the table there are under 110,000 clones, roughly 87% of which are singletons. Trimming left V 6 bases short and J 2 bases short, with 16 bases between. This CDR3 has 15 amino acids. Per the germline V gene, CDR1 is SEHNR and CDR2 is FQNEAQ (reference sequence). Sequenced material: peripheral blood, taken on day 0 of AZD1222 vaccination. The origin of this receptor is an adult in good health. The chain carries TRBV7-9 and TRBJ1-1; possible D gene TRBD1, 5 bases. The CDR3 sequence is CASSPTGQLNTEAFF. The CDR3 DNA reads TGTGCCAGCAGTCCAACGGGGCAGTTAAACACTGAAGCTTTCTTT.